A single sample is the source of the 30 T cell receptor beta chains below, sequenced in a study of T cells in tuberculosis. Profiling relied on immunoSEQ multiplex PCR, and the TCRdb table lists in-frame clones only, not all of them. Seen here are fewer than 40,000 clones, approximately 94% observed once, and the top ten hold over 6.5%. Sequencing was performed on PBMCs. Every receptor here comes from a donor between 10 and 29 years old with latent tuberculosis or without tuberculosis infection.

The chain uses TRBV27 and TRBJ2-1; D remains unclear. Germline loops: CDR1 MNHEY, CDR2 SMNVEV (reference sequence). The CDR3 sequence is 13 residues long. V lost 5 bases, J lost 10 bases, and 15 bases lay in between. This CDR3 reads CASSAREPYEQFF. The DNA of the CDR3 is TGTGCCAGCAGTGCCCGCGAGCCCTACGAGCAGTTCTTC.

The chain recombines TRBV19 with TRBJ1-5; 8 nucleotides agree with TRBD1. The V segment lost 4 bases and the J segment 1 base; nucleotides outside the gene matches: 3. Looked up from germline, CDR1 is LNHDA and CDR2 is SQIVND (reference sequence). The CDR3 covers 15 residues. The CDR3, as DNA: TGTGCCAGTAGTAACGACAGGGGCAGCAATCAGCCCCAGCATTTT. Its translation is CASSNDRGSNQPQHF.

The chain links TRBV5-5 to TRBJ2-2; D is uncertain. CDR3 length equals 14 residues. Germline values: CDR1 SGHKS, CDR2 YYEKEE (reference sequence). The V and J ends lost 1 base and 3 bases respectively, with 7 bases between them. In DNA form, the CDR3 reads TGTGCCAGCAGCTTGAAACGGTACACCGGGGAGCTGTTTTTT. Its translation is CASSLKRYTGELFF.

V gene TRBV4-2 combines with J gene TRBJ2-1, with 9 positions matching TRBD1. V dropped 0 bases and J dropped 8; count of bases not matched to a gene: 5. Germline-derived CDR1 and CDR2 are LGHNA and YNFKEQ. The CDR3 has 15 residues. The CDR3 reads CASSQEGQGLDEQFF. The CDR3 bases are TGTGCCAGCAGCCAAGAAGGACAGGGGCTGGATGAGCAGTTCTTC.

This chain joins TRBV20-1 and TRBJ2-5, with D possibly TRBD1 on 5 matching bases. Per the germline V gene, CDR1 is DFQATT and CDR2 is SNEGSKA (reference sequence). The CDR3 covers 11 residues. The V end lost 3 bases, the J end lost 3 bases, and 5 bases lay between the germline ends. CDR3 residues: CSARTEETQYF. DNA for the CDR3: TGCAGTGCTAGGACAGAAGAGACCCAGTACTTC.

This sequence joins TRBV7-8 and TRBJ2-1, with a tentative D call TRBD2 (5 bases). The CDR3 is 14 amino acids. In germline, CDR1 is SGHVS, CDR2 FQNEAQ. V lost 5 bases, J lost 8 bases, and 16 bases lay in between. The CDR3 DNA reads TGTGCCAGCAGCCTCGGACCTGAGGGCTATGAGCAGTTCTTC. This translates into CASSLGPEGYEQFF.

The chain recombines TRBV6-6 with TRBJ2-1; D is ambiguous. Germline V gene sequence: CDR1 MNHNY, CDR2 SVGAGI (reference sequence). The CDR3 covers 13 residues. Trimming cost V 2 bases and J 7 bases, with 9 bases left between them. DNA of the CDR3: TGTGCCAGCAGTTACGAGTTAAGAAATGAGCAGTTCTTC. It codes for CASSYELRNEQFF.

This chain uses TRBV30 with TRBJ1-4; 8 nucleotides agree with TRBD1. This CDR3 is 14 amino acids long. Germline lookup yields CDR1 GTSNPN and CDR2 SVGIG (reference sequence). With V trimmed by 3 bases and J by 7 bases, 7 bases remained unmatched. The CDR3 is CAWRLAGGIEKLFF. CDR3 bases: TGTGCCTGGAGGTTGGCAGGGGGCATTGAAAAACTGTTTTTT.

Concerning this clone itself: This specimen includes other DNA sequences encoding the same CDR3. The chain uses TRBV7-9 and TRBJ1-1; TRBD1 is a possible D gene (6 bases). Germline V lookup: CDR1 SEHNR, CDR2 FQNEAQ (reference sequence). Trimming stripped 1 base from V and 2 bases from J, with 8 bases between. This CDR3 contains 14 residues. The CDR3 reads CASSLGGGNTEAFF. CDR3 nucleotide sequence: TGTGCCAGCAGCTTAGGAGGGGGTAACACTGAAGCTTTCTTT.

J is TRBJ1-1 and V is TRBV7-9, with TRBD1 as a possible D gene (5 bases). V was pared by 3 bases and J by 1 base, with 6 bases between. The CDR3 contains 13 residues. The germline V gene has CDR1 SEHNR and CDR2 FQNEAQ (reference sequence). CDR3 bases: TGTGCCAGCAGCTTCGGGGGGAACACTGAAGCTTTCTTT. Amino acids: CASSFGGNTEAFF.

The gene calls are TRBV18 and TRBJ1-1; the match to TRBD1 covers 11 bases. The CDR3 totals 14 residues. Looked up from germline, CDR1 is KGHSH and CDR2 is LQKENI. The V and J ends lost 5 bases and 2 bases, in that order; junction bases with no gene match: 1. DNA for the CDR3: TGTGCCAGCTCAGGACAGGGGGCAAACACTGAAGCTTTCTTT. It yields the protein CASSGQGANTEAFF.

This sequence joins TRBV9 and TRBJ2-4, with TRBD1 as a possible D gene (5 bases). The CDR3 is 14 amino acids. Germline V gives CDR1 SGDLS, CDR2 YYNGEE. The V end lost 3 bases, the J end lost 8 bases, and 15 bases lay between the germline ends. In DNA form, the CDR3 reads TGTGCCAGCAGCGCCACAGGTGAACGGGACATTCAGTACTTC. Translated: CASSATGERDIQYF.

The CDR3 loop reads CASSVLQAFPNQPQHF. The CDR3 DNA reads as TGTGCCAGCAGTGTCTTACAGGCCTTCCCGAATCAGCCCCAGCATTTT. J is TRBJ1-5 and V is TRBV6-1; a possible D gene is TRBD1 (5 bases). The CDR3 loop spans 16 amino acids. Per germline, CDR1 MNHNS and CDR2 SASEGT. With 4 bases removed from V and 4 bases from J, the gap between germline ends came to 17 bases.

The genes are TRBV7-2 and TRBJ1-5, with TRBD1 as a possible D gene (6 bases). V lost 3 bases and J 4 bases, leaving 10 bases between the germline ends. CDR3 size: 14 residues. Germline CDR1 reads SGHTA; CDR2 reads FQGNSA. DNA of the CDR3: TGTGCCAGCAGCTTGCGGGGGCCAAATCAGCCCCAGCATTTT. Translated, it gives CASSLRGPNQPQHF.

The chain carries TRBV5-6 and TRBJ2-7; possible D gene TRBD2, 6 bases. Germline CDR1 SGHDT, CDR2 YYEEEE. Trimming left V 1 base short and J 6 bases short, with 14 bases between. The CDR3 runs 14 residues. CDR3 amino acids: CASSLFAWRGEQYF. CDR3 DNA: TGTGCCAGCAGCTTGTTCGCCTGGCGGGGCGAGCAGTACTTC.

A single count supports this clone. The chain carries TRBV5-1 and TRBJ2-7; TRBD2 might be the D (7 bases). CDR1 is SGHRS, CDR2 YFSETQ, per germline. The length of the CDR3 is 16 residues. V gave up 1 base and J gave up 3 bases, with 17 bases separating them. CDR3 DNA sequence: TGCGCCAGCAGCTTGCTCGGGGGGCGGGGACGCTACGAGCAGTACTTC. Its translation is CASSLLGGRGRYEQYF.

The V gene is TRBV5-1, the J gene TRBJ2-1; TRBD2 matches at 9 bases. Trimming at V came to 4 bases and at J to 9 bases, leaving 8 bases not matched to a gene. Germline CDR1 and CDR2: SGHRS and YFSETQ. This CDR3 has 14 residues. CDR3 region: CASSRLAEKTEQFF. DNA of the CDR3: TGCGCCAGCAGCCGACTAGCGGAGAAGACTGAGCAGTTCTTC.

The chain joins TRBV28 to TRBJ2-7; tentatively, D is TRBD1 (6 bases). Germline assignment: CDR1 MDHEN and CDR2 SYDVKM. The length of the CDR3 is 15 residues. Trimming shortened V by 5 bases and J by 3 bases, and 17 bases separated the two germline ends. The CDR3 region has the DNA TGTGCCAGCAGTGCATCCGGGACACTTTTCTACGAGCAGTACTTC. Translated: CASSASGTLFYEQYF.

CDR3 protein: CSGTSSYEQYF. The CDR3, as DNA: TGCAGTGGCACTAGCAGCTACGAGCAGTACTTC. This chain links TRBV20-1 with TRBJ2-7, with TRBD2 as a possible D gene (6 bases). Per germline, CDR1 DFQATT and CDR2 SNEGSKA (reference sequence). Trimming pared 7 bases from V and 3 bases from J, leaving 10 bases between. CDR3 size: 11 residues.

Only a few counts were recorded for this clone. V gene TRBV30 combines with J gene TRBJ2-4, with TRBD1 matching over 9 bases. V was clipped by 1 base and J by 2 bases; unmatched bases: 9. Germline V CDR1 and CDR2: GTSNPN, SVGIG (reference sequence). This CDR3 has 17 residues. Written as DNA, the CDR3 is TGTGCCTGGAGTGGAAGGACAGGGGTTTTGTCCAAAAACATTCAGTACTTC. Translation: CAWSGRTGVLSKNIQYF. Looking up the rest from reference TRBV30 and TRBJ2-4 gives the full variable domain: SQTIHQWPATLVQPVGSPLSLECTVEGTSNPNLYWYRQAAGRGLQLLFYSVGIGQISSEVPQNLSASRPQDRQFILSSKKLLLSDSGFYLCAWSGRTGVLSKNIQYFGAGTRLSVL.

This sequence joins TRBV6-6 and TRBJ2-4, with D unclear. Trimming removed 6 bases at V and 0 bases at J, with 9 bases between. This CDR3 is built from 14 residues. CDR1 and CDR2 (germline): MNHNY, SVGAGI (reference sequence). As DNA, the CDR3 is TGTGCCAGCAGCCCGGTTGGAGCCAAAAACATTCAGTACTTC. Amino acids: CASSPVGAKNIQYF.

The rearrangement uses TRBV7-8 and TRBJ1-2, with 9 bases matching TRBD1. The CDR3 runs 14 residues. Germline-derived CDR1 and CDR2 are SGHVS and FQNEAQ. Trimming at V came to 5 bases and at J to 6 bases, leaving 7 bases not matched to a gene. The CDR3 loop is CASSPAGTGNGYTF. The CDR3, as DNA: TGTGCCAGCAGCCCAGCAGGGACAGGGAATGGCTACACCTTC.

V gene TRBV5-1 combines with J gene TRBJ1-1; 7 bases agree with TRBD1. V lost 0 bases to trimming and J lost 10 bases; unmatched junction nucleotides: 9. This CDR3 has 14 residues. Looked up from germline, CDR1 is SGHRS and CDR2 is YFSETQ. The CDR3 sequence is CASSLGQGKDRAFF. CDR3 bases: TGCGCCAGCAGCTTGGGACAGGGTAAGGACAGAGCTTTCTTT.

This clone has just one count. The chain is built from TRBV7-9 and TRBJ1-2; TRBD1 matches 11 bases. Trimming cost V 7 bases and J 6 bases; bases outside gene matches: 13. The CDR3 has 16 residues. The germline V gene has CDR1 SEHNR and CDR2 FQNEAQ (reference sequence). This CDR3 reads CASIPTTRDRGDGYTF. CDR3 sequence (DNA): TGTGCCAGCATCCCAACGACTCGGGACAGGGGGGATGGCTACACCTTC.

About this clone: Its ends do not fully match the called genes, so a read error is possible. J is TRBJ2-3 and V is TRBV2; TRBD1 might be the D (5 bases). Germline V lookup: CDR1 SNHLY, CDR2 FYNNEI. The CDR3 loop spans 14 amino acids. DNA for the CDR3: TGTGTCAGCACCCAACCCAGGCAGGGAGATACGCAGTATTTT. Its translation is CVSTQPRQGDTQYF.

This chain connects TRBV7-3 to TRBJ2-6; D is uncertain. The germline V gene encodes CDR1 SGHTA and CDR2 FQGTGA. V lost 5 bases and J 2 bases, leaving 7 bases between the germline ends. This CDR3 is built from 14 residues. CDR3 nucleotides: TGTGCCAGCAGCGTGGGCCCTGGGGCCAACGTCCTGACTTTC. This encodes CASSVGPGANVLTF.

CDR3 sequence: CSVEDYRTAANYGYTF. The DNA of the CDR3 is TGCAGCGTTGAAGACTATCGGACAGCTGCTAACTATGGCTACACCTTC. The V call is TRBV29-1, the J call TRBJ1-2; tentatively, D is TRBD1 (6 bases). The CDR3 covers 16 residues. Germline CDR1 is SQVTM and CDR2 is ANQGSEA. Deletions cut 0 bases from V and 0 bases from J, with 14 bases between.

The V and J genes are TRBV7-9 and TRBJ2-5, with TRBD1 as a possible D gene (6 bases). Trimming pared 5 bases from V and 2 bases from J, leaving 15 bases between. Germline CDR1 is SEHNR and CDR2 is FQNEAQ (reference sequence). This CDR3 is 15 amino acids long. The DNA of the CDR3 is TGTGCCAGCAGCCCCGAACAGGGAACACAAGAGACCCAGTACTTC. Its protein is CASSPEQGTQETQYF.

This clone was observed once. The V gene is TRBV27, the J gene TRBJ2-1, with D possibly being TRBD1 (6 bases). V gave up 4 bases and J gave up 7 bases, with 17 bases separating them. The CDR3 length is 15 residues. Germline CDR1 MNHEY, CDR2 SMNVEV (reference sequence). The CDR3 coding sequence is TGTGCCAGCAGTTACAGGGACCCCGCCGGGAATGAGCAGTTCTTC. Its protein product is CASSYRDPAGNEQFF.

The chain has TRBV10-3 and TRBJ2-2; no clear D. Per the germline V gene, CDR1 is ENHRY and CDR2 is SYGVKD. Between the trimmed V and J ends, which lost 2 bases and 7 bases, there was a span of 11 bases. There are 14 residues in the CDR3. The CDR3 loop is CAISEELPDGELFF. CDR3 in DNA: TGTGCCATCAGTGAGGAACTCCCTGACGGGGAGCTGTTTTTT.